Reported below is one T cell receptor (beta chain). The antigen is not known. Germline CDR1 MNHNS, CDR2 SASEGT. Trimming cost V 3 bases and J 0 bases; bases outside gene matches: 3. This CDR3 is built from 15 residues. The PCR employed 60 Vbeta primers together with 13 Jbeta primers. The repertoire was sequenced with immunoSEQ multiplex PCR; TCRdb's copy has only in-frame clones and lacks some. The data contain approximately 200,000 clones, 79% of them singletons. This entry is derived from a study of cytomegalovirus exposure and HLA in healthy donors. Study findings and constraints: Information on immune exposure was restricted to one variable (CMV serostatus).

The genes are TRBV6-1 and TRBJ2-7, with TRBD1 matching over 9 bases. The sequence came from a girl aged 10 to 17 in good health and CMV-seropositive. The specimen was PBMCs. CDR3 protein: CASSDWTGVSYEQYF. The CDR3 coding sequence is TGTGCCAGCAGTGATTGGACAGGGGTCTCCTACGAGCAGTACTTC.